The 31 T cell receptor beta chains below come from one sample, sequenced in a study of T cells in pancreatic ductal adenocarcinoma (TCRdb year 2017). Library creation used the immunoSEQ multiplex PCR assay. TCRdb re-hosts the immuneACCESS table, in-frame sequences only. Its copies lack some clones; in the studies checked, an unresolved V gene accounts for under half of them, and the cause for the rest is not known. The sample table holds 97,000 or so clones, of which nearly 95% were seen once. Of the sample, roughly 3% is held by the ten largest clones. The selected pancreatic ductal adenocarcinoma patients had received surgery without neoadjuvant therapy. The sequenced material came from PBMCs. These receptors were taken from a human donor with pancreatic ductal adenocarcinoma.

CDR3 amino acids: CASRSWGEFTEQYF. For the CDR3, the DNA is TGCGCCAGCAGATCATGGGGGGAGTTTACCGAGCAGTACTTC. The chain is built from TRBV10-1 and TRBJ2-7, with D possibly being TRBD2 (6 bases). Trimming removed 6 bases from V and 6 bases from J, with 18 bases in between. CDR3 length equals 14 residues. CDR1 and CDR2 from the germline V gene are WNHNN and SYGVQD (reference sequence).

The CDR3 DNA sequence: TGTGCCAGCAGCTTAGCGATAGTCTACGAGCAGTACTTC. Its translation: CASSLAIVYEQYF. The rearrangement uses TRBV7-6 and TRBJ2-7; D is unclear. V lost 0 bases to trimming and J lost 3 bases, with 6 bases between them. The CDR3 runs 13 residues. Per germline, CDR1 SGHVS and CDR2 FNYEAQ.

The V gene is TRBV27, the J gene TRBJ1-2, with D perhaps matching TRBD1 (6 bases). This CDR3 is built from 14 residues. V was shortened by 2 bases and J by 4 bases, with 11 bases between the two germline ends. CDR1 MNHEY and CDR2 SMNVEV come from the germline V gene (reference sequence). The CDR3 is CASSLKGVSYGYTF. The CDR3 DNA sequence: TGTGCCAGCAGTTTAAAGGGGGTGAGCTATGGCTACACCTTC.

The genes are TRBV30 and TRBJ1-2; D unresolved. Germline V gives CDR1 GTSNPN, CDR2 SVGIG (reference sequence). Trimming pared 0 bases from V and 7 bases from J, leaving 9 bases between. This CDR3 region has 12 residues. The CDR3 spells CAWSVSSGGYTF. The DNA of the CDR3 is TGTGCCTGGAGTGTATCGTCCGGTGGCTACACCTTC.

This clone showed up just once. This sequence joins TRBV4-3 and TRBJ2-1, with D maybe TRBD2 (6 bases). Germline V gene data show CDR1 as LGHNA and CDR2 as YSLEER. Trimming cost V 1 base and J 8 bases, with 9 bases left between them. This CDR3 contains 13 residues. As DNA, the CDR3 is TGCGCCAGCAGCCAAGCCCCGGGGGATGAGCAGTTCTTC. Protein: CASSQAPGDEQFF.

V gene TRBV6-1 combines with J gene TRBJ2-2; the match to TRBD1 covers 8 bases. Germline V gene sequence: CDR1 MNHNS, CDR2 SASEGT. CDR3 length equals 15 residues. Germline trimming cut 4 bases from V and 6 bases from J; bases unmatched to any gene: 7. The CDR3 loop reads CASSGDRGVAGELFF. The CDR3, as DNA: TGTGCCAGCAGTGGCGACAGGGGCGTAGCCGGGGAGCTGTTTTTT.

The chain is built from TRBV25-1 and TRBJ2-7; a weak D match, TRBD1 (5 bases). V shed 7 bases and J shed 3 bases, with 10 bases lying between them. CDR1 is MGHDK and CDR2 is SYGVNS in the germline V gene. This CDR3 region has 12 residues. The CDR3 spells CASIGVDYEQYF. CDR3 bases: TGTGCCAGCATAGGGGTCGACTACGAGCAGTACTTC.

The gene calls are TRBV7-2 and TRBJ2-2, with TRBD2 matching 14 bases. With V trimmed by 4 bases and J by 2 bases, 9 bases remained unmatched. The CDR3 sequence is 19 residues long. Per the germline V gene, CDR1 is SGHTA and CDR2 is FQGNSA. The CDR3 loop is CASSSGLAGGRGNTGELFF. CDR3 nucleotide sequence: TGTGCCAGCAGCTCCGGACTAGCGGGAGGAAGGGGAAACACCGGGGAGCTGTTTTTT.

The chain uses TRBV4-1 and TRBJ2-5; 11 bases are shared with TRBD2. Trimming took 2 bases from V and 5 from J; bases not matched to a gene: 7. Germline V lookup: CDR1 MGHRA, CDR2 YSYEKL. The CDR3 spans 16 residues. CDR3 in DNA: TGCGCCAGCAGCCAACCTACTAGCGGGAGCCGTGAGACCCAGTACTTC. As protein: CASSQPTSGSRETQYF.

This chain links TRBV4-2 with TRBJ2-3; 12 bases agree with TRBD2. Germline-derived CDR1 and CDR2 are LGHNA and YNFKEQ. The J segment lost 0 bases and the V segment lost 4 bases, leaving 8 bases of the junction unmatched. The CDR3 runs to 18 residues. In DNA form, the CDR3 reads TGTGCCAGCAGCCGTAGACTCGGACTAGCGGGGAGCACAGATACGCAGTATTTT. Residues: CASSRRLGLAGSTDTQYF.

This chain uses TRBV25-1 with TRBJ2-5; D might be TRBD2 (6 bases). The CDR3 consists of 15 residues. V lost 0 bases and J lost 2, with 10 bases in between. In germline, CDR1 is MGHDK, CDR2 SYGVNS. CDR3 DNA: TGTGCCAGCAGTGAATATCCCAGCGGGCAAGAGACCCAGTACTTC. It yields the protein CASSEYPSGQETQYF.

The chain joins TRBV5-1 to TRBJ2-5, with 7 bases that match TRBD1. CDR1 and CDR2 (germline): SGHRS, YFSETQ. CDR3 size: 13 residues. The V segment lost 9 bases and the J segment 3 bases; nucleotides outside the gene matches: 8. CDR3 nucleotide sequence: TGCGCCACCGGAGGTACAGGGGAAGAGACCCAGTACTTC. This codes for CATGGTGEETQYF.

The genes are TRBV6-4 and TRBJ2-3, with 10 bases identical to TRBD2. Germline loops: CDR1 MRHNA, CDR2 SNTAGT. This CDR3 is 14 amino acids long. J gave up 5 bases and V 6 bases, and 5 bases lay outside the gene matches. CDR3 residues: CASRASGSGDTQYF. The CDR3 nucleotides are TGTGCCAGCAGGGCTAGCGGGAGCGGAGATACGCAGTATTTT.

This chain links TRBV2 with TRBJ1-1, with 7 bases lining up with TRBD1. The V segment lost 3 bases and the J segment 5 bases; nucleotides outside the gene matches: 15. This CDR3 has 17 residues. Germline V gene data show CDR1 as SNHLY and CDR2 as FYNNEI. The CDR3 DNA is TGTGCCAGCAGTGAGGGGTTGAGGGGGCTCGCTTGGACTGAAGCTTTCTTT. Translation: CASSEGLRGLAWTEAFF. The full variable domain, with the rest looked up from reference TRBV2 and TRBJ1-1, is EPEVTQTPSHQVTQMGQEVILRCVPISNHLYFYWYRQILGQKVEFLVSFYNNEISEKSEIFDDQFSVERPDGSNFTLKIRSTKLEDSAMYFCASSEGLRGLAWTEAFFGQGTRLTVV.

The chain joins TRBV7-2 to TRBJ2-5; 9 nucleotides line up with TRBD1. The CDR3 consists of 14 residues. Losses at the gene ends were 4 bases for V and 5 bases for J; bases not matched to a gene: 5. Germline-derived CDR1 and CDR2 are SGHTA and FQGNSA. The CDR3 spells CASSWTGAKETQYF. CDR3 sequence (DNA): TGTGCCAGCAGCTGGACAGGGGCGAAGGAGACCCAGTACTTC.

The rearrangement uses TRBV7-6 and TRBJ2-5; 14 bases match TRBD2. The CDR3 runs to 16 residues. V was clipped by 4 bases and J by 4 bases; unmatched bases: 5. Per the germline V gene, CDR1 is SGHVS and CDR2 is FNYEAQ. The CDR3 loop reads CASSSRLAGGTETQYF. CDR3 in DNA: TGTGCCAGCAGCTCCCGACTAGCGGGAGGGACAGAGACCCAGTACTTC.

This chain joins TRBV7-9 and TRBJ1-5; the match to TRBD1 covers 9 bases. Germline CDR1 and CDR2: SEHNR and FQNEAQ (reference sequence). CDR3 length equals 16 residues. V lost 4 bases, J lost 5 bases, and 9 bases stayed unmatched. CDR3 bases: TGTGCCAGCAGCTCGGGGGCCGGGACAGGGCATCAGCCCCAGCATTTT. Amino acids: CASSSGAGTGHQPQHF.

Written as DNA, the CDR3 is TGTGCCATCCGGGGACAGGGGGCGGTCGAGCAGTACTTC. It encodes CAIRGQGAVEQYF. The chain carries TRBV10-3 and TRBJ2-7; 12 nucleotides match TRBD1. Looked up from germline, CDR1 is ENHRY and CDR2 is SYGVKD. The CDR3 spans 13 residues. After removal of 8 bases from V and 6 bases from J, the junction contained 5 bases not matched to a gene.

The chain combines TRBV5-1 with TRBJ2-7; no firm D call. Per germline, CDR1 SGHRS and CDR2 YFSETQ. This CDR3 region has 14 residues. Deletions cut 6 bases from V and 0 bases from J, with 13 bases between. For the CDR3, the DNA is TGCGCCAGCACTATTTCTGCGAGCTCCTACGAGCAGTACTTC. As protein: CASTISASSYEQYF. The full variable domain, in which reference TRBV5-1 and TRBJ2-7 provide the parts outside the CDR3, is KAGVTQTPRYLIKTRGQQVTLSCSPISGHRSVSWYQQTPGQGLQFLFEYFSETQRNKGNFPGRFSGRQFSNSRSEMNVSTLELGDSALYLCASTISASSYEQYFGPGTRLTVT.

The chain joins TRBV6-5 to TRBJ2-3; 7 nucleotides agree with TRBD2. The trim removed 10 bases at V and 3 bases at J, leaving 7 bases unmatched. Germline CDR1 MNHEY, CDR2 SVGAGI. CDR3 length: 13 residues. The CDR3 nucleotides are TGTGCCACCCTCCAGGGAGGGACAGATACGCAGTATTTT. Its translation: CATLQGGTDTQYF.

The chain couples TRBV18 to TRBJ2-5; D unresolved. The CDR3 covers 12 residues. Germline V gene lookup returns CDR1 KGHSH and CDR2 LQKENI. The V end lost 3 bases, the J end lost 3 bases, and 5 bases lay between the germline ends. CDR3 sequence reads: CASSPQEETQYF. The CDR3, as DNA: TGTGCCAGCTCACCCCAGGAAGAGACCCAGTACTTC.

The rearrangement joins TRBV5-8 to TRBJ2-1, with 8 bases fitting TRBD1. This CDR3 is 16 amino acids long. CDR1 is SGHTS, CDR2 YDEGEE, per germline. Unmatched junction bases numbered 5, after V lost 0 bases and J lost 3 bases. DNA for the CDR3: TGTGCCAGCAGCTTGGAAGGACAGGGCAACTACAATGAGCAGTTCTTC. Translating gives CASSLEGQGNYNEQFF.

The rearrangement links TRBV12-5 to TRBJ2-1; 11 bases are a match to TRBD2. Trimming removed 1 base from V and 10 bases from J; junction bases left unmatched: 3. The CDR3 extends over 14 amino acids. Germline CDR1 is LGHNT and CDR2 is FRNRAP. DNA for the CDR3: TGTGCTAGTGGTTTGGGACTAGCGGGAACCGAGCAGTTCTTC. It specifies CASGLGLAGTEQFF.

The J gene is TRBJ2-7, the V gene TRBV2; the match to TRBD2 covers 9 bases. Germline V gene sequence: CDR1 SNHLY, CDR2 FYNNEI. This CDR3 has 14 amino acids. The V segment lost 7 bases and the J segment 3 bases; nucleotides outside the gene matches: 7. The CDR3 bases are TGTGCCAGCAAACGTGAGACTAGCGGCTACGAGCAGTACTTC. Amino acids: CASKRETSGYEQYF.

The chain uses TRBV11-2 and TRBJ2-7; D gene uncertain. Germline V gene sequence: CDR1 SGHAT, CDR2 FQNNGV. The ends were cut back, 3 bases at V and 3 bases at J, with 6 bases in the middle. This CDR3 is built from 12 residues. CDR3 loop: CASSFSSYEQYF. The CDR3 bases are TGTGCCAGCAGCTTTAGCAGCTACGAGCAGTACTTC.

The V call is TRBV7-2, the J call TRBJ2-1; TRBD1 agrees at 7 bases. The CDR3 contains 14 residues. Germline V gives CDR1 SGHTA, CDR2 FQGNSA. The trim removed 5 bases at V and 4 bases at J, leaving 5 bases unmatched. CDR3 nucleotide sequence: TGTGCCAGCAGCCGGGACAGTCTGTACAATGAGCAGTTCTTC. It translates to CASSRDSLYNEQFF.

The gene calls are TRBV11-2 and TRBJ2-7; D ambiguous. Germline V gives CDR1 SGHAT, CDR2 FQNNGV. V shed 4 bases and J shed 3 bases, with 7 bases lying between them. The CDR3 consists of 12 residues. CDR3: CASSSRVYEQYF. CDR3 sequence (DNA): TGTGCCAGCAGCTCTCGAGTCTACGAGCAGTACTTC.

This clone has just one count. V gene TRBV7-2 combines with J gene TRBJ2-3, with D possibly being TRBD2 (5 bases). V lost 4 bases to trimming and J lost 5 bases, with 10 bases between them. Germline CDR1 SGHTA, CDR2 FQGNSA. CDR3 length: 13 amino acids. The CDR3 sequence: CASSSRGGDTQYF. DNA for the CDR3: TGTGCCAGCAGCTCCCGCGGAGGAGATACGCAGTATTTT.

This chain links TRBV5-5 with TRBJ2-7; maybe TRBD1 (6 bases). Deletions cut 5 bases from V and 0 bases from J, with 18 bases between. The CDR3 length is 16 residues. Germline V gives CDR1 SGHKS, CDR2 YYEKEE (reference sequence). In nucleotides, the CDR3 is TGTGCCAGCAGGCTATCCGGGACACCGAGCTCCTACGAGCAGTACTTC. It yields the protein CASRLSGTPSSYEQYF.

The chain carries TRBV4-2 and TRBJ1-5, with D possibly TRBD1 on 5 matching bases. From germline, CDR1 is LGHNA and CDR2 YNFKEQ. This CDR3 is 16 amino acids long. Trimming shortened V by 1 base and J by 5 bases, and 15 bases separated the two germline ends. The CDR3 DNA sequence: TGTGCCAGCAGCCAAGTAAACGGGCCAGGGCATCAGCCCCAGCATTTT. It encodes CASSQVNGPGHQPQHF.

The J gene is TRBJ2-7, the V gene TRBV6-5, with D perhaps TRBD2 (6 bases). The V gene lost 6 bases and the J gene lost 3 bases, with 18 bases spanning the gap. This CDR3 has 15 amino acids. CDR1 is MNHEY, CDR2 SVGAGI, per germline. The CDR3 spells CASSFGAVGSYEQYF. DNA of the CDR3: TGTGCCAGCAGCTTTGGAGCGGTCGGGAGCTACGAGCAGTACTTC.